These 22 T cell receptor beta chains were all obtained from the same sample, sequenced in a study of beta chain features in type 1 diabetes. Study findings and constraints: The study found moderately but significantly shorter TCRB CDR3s in all four CD4+ subsets of Type 1 diabetes patients.

The entirety of the isolated RNA underwent reverse transcription, so expressed TCRB transcripts were sequenced. Method: immunoSEQ multiplex PCR; TCRdb's copy keeps in-frame clones and lacks some. The sample shows about 27,000 clones, roughly three fifths of them seen only once. Their recognized antigens are unknown. Sequences were obtained from Tregs from blood. These receptors came from a woman aged 18-29 years with type 1 diabetes.

The J gene is TRBJ2-1, the V gene TRBV13; 8 nucleotides match TRBD2. This CDR3 region has 12 residues. Germline V gene lookup returns CDR1 PRHDT and CDR2 FYEKMQ (reference sequence). With V trimmed by 5 bases and J by 10 bases, 4 bases remained unmatched. CDR3 DNA: TGTGCCAGCAGCCCCAGACTAGCGGAGCAGTTCTTC. Its protein product is CASSPRLAEQFF.

A few counts support this clone. DNA of the CDR3: TGTGCCAGCAGCTTAGACAGGGGGGGGACTAGCGGGAGGAAGGGGCAGTTCTTC. The encoded protein is CASSLDRGGTSGRKGQFF. The V and J genes are TRBV7-2 and TRBJ2-1; TRBD2 agrees at 15 bases. Germline-derived CDR1 and CDR2 are SGHTA and FQGNSA. V was clipped by 1 base and J by 12 bases; unmatched bases: 13. CDR3 length equals 18 residues. The full variable domain, rest sourced from reference TRBV7-2 and TRBJ2-1, is GAGVSQSPSNKVTEKGKDVELRCDPISGHTALYWYRQSLGQGLEFLIYFQGNSAPDKSGLPSDRFSAERTGGSVSTLTIQRTQQEDSAVYLCASSLDRGGTSGRKGQFFGPGTRLTVL.

This clone has just a few counts. The genes are TRBV2 and TRBJ2-5; 7 positions match TRBD2. The V segment lost 6 bases and the J segment 2 bases; nucleotides outside the gene matches: 9. The CDR3 length is 15 residues. Germline loops: CDR1 SNHLY, CDR2 FYNNEI. CDR3 sequence: CASSLAERQQETQYF. Written as DNA, the CDR3 is TGTGCCAGCAGCCTAGCGGAACGACAGCAAGAGACCCAGTACTTC.

The genes are TRBV29-1 and TRBJ1-2, with unresolved D. The CDR3 covers 10 residues. Germline lookup yields CDR1 SQVTM and CDR2 ANQGSEA. Trimming shortened V by 8 bases and J by 4 bases, and 8 bases separated the two germline ends. This CDR3 is CSSDTYGYTF. CDR3 sequence (DNA): TGCAGCTCCGACACCTATGGCTACACCTTC.

This chain joins TRBV7-6 and TRBJ1-1, with 11 bases fitting TRBD1. The CDR3 has 17 amino acids. The junction had 8 bases not matched to a gene; V was cut back by 4 bases and J by 1 base. The germline CDR1 and CDR2 sequences are SGHVS and FNYEAQ. The CDR3 here is CASSSTWDRGTNTEAFF. In DNA form, the CDR3 reads TGTGCCAGCAGCTCAACCTGGGACAGGGGGACGAACACTGAAGCTTTCTTT.

The V and J genes are TRBV5-4 and TRBJ2-7, with 13 bases aligning to TRBD2. The germline gives CDR1 SGHNT, CDR2 YYREEE (reference sequence). With 4 bases clipped from V and 8 bases from J, the junction kept 12 bases outside the gene matches. The CDR3 sequence is 16 residues long. This chain's CDR3 is CASSLPRTSGSVQQYF. In DNA form, the CDR3 reads TGTGCCAGCAGCCTACCCCGGACTAGCGGGAGCGTACAGCAGTACTTC. Based on the CDR3 plus reference TRBV5-4 and TRBJ2-7, the full variable domain is ETGVTQSPTHLIKTRGQQVTLRCSSQSGHNTVSWYQQALGQGPQFIFQYYREEENGRGNFPPRFSGLQFPNYSSELNVNALELDDSALYLCASSLPRTSGSVQQYFGPGTRLTVT.

V usage is TRBV11-2 and J usage is TRBJ2-5; perhaps TRBD2 as D (6 bases). This CDR3 has 15 residues. Germline V CDR1 and CDR2: SGHAT, FQNNGV. Trimming left V 4 bases short and J 2 bases short, with 14 bases between. Here the CDR3 reads CASSSSAGRQETQYF. The CDR3 DNA is TGTGCCAGCAGCTCTTCGGCGGGACGGCAAGAGACCCAGTACTTC.

This clone was found a few times. The chain joins TRBV7-9 to TRBJ1-5, with 9 bases that match TRBD1. V gave up 1 base and J gave up 3 bases; unmatched junction bases: 4. Germline CDR1 SEHNR, CDR2 FQNEAQ (reference sequence). The CDR3 contains 16 residues. The CDR3 DNA follows: TGTGCCAGCAGCTTAGAGACAGGGGGATACAATCAGCCCCAGCATTTT. As protein: CASSLETGGYNQPQHF.

Regarding this clone: Additional DNA sequences in this sample encode the identical CDR3. This sequence joins TRBV10-1 and TRBJ1-1; 8 nucleotides agree with TRBD1. The germline gives CDR1 WNHNN, CDR2 SYGVQD (reference sequence). This CDR3 contains 14 residues. Unmatched junction bases numbered 0, after V lost 3 bases and J lost 0 bases. The CDR3 reads CASSEQGVNTEAFF. The CDR3 DNA reads as TGCGCCAGCAGTGAACAGGGGGTGAACACTGAAGCTTTCTTT.

The CDR3 region has the DNA TGCAGCGTGACCCTGGGGACAGGTTTTGGAGAAGCTTTCTTT. Amino acids: CSVTLGTGFGEAFF. The chain couples TRBV29-1 to TRBJ1-1; 8 nucleotides agree with TRBD1. Germline V gene data show CDR1 as SQVTM and CDR2 as ANQGSEA. The CDR3 length is 14 residues. Trimming removed 6 bases from V and 8 bases from J; junction bases left unmatched: 14.

The genes are TRBV2 and TRBJ2-7; 11 bases align to TRBD1. The CDR3 is made up of 13 amino acids. The trim removed 7 bases at V and 4 bases at J, leaving 3 bases unmatched. In germline, CDR1 is SNHLY, CDR2 FYNNEI. The CDR3, as DNA: TGTGCCAGCACCCGGGACAGGGGGTACGAGCAGTACTTC. Amino acids: CASTRDRGYEQYF.

The J gene is TRBJ2-3, the V gene TRBV7-3, with no clear D. V dropped 3 bases and J dropped 0 bases, with 7 bases sitting between them. The CDR3 runs to 14 residues. Germline CDR1 reads SGHTA; CDR2 reads FQGTGA. CDR3 loop: CASSFLASTDTQYF. The DNA for the CDR3 is TGTGCCAGCAGCTTTTTAGCTAGCACAGATACGCAGTATTTT.

The chain uses TRBV6-5 and TRBJ2-2; D is possibly TRBD2 (5 bases). CDR1 is MNHEY and CDR2 is SVGAGI in the germline V gene. The CDR3 sequence is 16 residues long. V shed 0 bases and J shed 5 bases, with 13 bases lying between them. CDR3 nucleotides: TGTGCCAGCAGTTACTCGAAATTAAGAGGGACCGGGGAGCTGTTTTTT. It codes for CASSYSKLRGTGELFF.

This clone was seen only a few times. The rearrangement uses TRBV28 and TRBJ1-4; D may be TRBD1 (5 bases). CDR3 size: 15 residues. Germline V gene sequence: CDR1 MDHEN, CDR2 SYDVKM. V lost 5 bases, J lost 5 bases, and 15 bases lay in between. CDR3 in amino acids: CASSPSGLQNEKLFF. The CDR3 DNA sequence: TGTGCCAGCAGTCCCTCGGGACTCCAAAATGAAAAACTGTTTTTT.

The DNA of the CDR3 is TGTGCCAGCCTAAGGGGGGGGGTTAACACCGGGGAGCTGTTTTTT. It is translated as CASLRGGVNTGELFF. This chain uses TRBV2 with TRBJ2-2; maybe TRBD2 (7 bases). The germline gives CDR1 SNHLY, CDR2 FYNNEI. V was clipped by 8 bases and J by 2 bases, with 15 bases between them. The CDR3 has 15 amino acids.

The gene calls are TRBV28 and TRBJ2-3; 14 bases fit TRBD2. The CDR3 runs 18 residues. Trimming cost V 5 bases and J 0 bases; bases outside gene matches: 7. CDR1 MDHEN and CDR2 SYDVKM come from the germline V gene. CDR3 nucleotides: TGTGCCAGCAGTATCGCCGGGACTAGCGGGGGTAGCACAGATACGCAGTATTTT. It is translated as CASSIAGTSGGSTDTQYF.

The CDR3 region is CASSWTSGSTDTQYF. The CDR3 coding sequence is TGTGCCAGCAGTTGGACTAGCGGGAGTACAGATACGCAGTATTTT. The chain links TRBV6-6 to TRBJ2-3; 13 bases line up with TRBD2. The CDR3 runs to 15 residues. V lost 4 bases to trimming and J lost 3 bases; unmatched junction nucleotides: 1. Germline CDR1 reads MNHNY; CDR2 reads SVGAGI (reference sequence).

The chain combines TRBV7-7 with TRBJ2-5; TRBD2 aligns across 10 bases. This CDR3 has 16 amino acids. Germline V gene lookup returns CDR1 SSHAT and CDR2 FNYEAQ (reference sequence). Germline trimming cut 5 bases from V and 5 bases from J; bases unmatched to any gene: 11. In DNA form, the CDR3 reads TGTGCCAGCAGCCCCGGGGGAGCGGGAGGGCCGGAGACCCAGTACTTC. Its protein product is CASSPGGAGGPETQYF.

The chain couples TRBV10-2 to TRBJ2-1; 13 positions agree with TRBD2. V dropped 3 bases and J dropped 8; count of bases not matched to a gene: 7. Germline V gives CDR1 WSHSY, CDR2 SAAADI. This CDR3 is 16 amino acids long. As DNA, the CDR3 is TGCGCCAGCAGTGATGGACTAGCGGGAGTAACCTATGAGCAGTTCTTC. This encodes CASSDGLAGVTYEQFF.

V is TRBV12-5 and J is TRBJ2-3; D remains unclear. The V gene's germline CDR1 is LGHNT and CDR2 FRNRAP. This CDR3 comprises 13 residues. V was shortened by 6 bases and J by 3 bases, with 10 bases between the two germline ends. CDR3 sequence: CASGSRSTDTQYF. The CDR3 DNA is TGTGCTAGTGGCTCGCGGTCTACAGATACGCAGTATTTT.

This clone was seen only a few times. The chain joins TRBV7-2 to TRBJ2-5, with D possibly matching TRBD2 (5 bases). The CDR3 loop spans 15 amino acids. V gave up 4 bases and J gave up 4 bases, with 16 bases separating them. CDR1 is SGHTA and CDR2 is FQGNSA in the germline V gene. The CDR3 coding sequence is TGTGCCAGCAGCTCCGTGGTGGGGAGAAGAGAGACCCAGTACTTC. This translates into CASSSVVGRRETQYF.

The chain has TRBV11-3 and TRBJ2-1; 10 positions match TRBD2. V shed 3 bases and J 5 bases; nucleotides not matched to a gene: 10. Germline assignment: CDR1 SGHNT and CDR2 YENEEA. This CDR3 has 17 residues. This CDR3 reads CASSFRGKAGGNNEQFF. The CDR3 DNA reads as TGTGCCAGCAGCTTCAGGGGGAAAGCGGGAGGGAACAATGAGCAGTTCTTC.